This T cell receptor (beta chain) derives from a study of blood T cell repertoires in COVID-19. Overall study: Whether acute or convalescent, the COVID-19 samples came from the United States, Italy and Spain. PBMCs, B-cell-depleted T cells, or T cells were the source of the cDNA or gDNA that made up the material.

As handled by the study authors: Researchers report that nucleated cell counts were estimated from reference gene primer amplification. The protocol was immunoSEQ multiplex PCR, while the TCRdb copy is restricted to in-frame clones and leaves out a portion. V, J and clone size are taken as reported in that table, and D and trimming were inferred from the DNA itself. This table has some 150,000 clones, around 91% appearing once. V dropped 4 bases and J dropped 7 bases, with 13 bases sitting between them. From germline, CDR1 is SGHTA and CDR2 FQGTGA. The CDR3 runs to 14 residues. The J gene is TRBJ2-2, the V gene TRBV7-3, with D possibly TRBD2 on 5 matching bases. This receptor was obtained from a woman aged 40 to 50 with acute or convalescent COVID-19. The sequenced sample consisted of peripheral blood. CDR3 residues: CASSSHPRGGELFF. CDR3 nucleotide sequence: TGTGCCAGCAGCTCGCACCCTCGGGGCGGGGAGCTGTTTTTT.